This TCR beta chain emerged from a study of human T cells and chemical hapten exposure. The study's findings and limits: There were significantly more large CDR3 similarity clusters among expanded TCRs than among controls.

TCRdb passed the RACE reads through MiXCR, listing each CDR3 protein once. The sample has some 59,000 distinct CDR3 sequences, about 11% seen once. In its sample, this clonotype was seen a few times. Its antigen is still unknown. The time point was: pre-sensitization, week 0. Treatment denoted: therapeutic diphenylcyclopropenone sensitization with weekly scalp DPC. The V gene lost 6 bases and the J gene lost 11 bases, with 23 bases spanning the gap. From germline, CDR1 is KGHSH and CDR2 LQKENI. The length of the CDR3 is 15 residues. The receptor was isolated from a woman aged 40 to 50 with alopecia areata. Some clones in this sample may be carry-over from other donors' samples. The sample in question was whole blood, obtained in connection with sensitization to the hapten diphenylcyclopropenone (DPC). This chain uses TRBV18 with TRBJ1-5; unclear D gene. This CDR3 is CASSTSADAVSAQHF. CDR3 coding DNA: TGTGCCAGCTCGACGTCGGCAGACGCGGTCTCCGCCCAGCATTTT.